This T cell receptor beta chain stems from a study of OX40 agonist ivuxolimab in advanced cancers. Study background: The dose-escalation group included hepatocellular carcinoma, melanoma, renal cell carcinoma and head and neck cancer. Study-level results: There was clonal expansion of CD4+ and CD8+ blood T cells by week 6 at 0.1 to 3.0 mg/kg.

A remark on this clone: The antigen remains unidentified.

With autoimmune disease history or systemic immunosuppression, patients were excluded. Generated by immunoSEQ multiplex PCR, the TCRdb table keeps only in-frame clones and is missing some. The sample holds about 59,000 clones, about 85% seen once. This TCR was sampled from an adult with an advanced solid tumor such as melanoma, head and neck, liver or kidney cancer. The sample was CD4+ or CD8+ T cells sorted from blood, taken in a trial of the OX40 agonist ivuxolimab.

The CDR3 DNA reads TGTGCCAGTAGTATCCGGGGCGGGGGAAAGGAGTACACTGAAGCTTTCTTT. It encodes CASSIRGGGKEYTEAFF. V is TRBV19 and J is TRBJ1-1; D is possibly TRBD1 (5 bases). The CDR3 sequence is 17 residues long. CDR1 is LNHDA and CDR2 is SQIVND in the germline V gene (reference sequence). The V and J ends lost 3 bases and 3 bases respectively, with 20 bases between them.